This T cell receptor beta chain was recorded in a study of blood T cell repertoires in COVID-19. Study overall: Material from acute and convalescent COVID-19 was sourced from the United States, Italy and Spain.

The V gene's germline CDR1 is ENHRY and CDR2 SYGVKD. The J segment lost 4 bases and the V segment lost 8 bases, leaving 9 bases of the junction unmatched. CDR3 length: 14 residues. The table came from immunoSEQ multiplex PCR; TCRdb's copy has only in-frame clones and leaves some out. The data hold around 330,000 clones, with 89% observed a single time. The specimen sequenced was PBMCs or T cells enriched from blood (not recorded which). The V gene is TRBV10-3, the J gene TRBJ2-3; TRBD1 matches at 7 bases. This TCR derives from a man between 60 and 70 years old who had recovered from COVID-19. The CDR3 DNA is TGTGCCATCGGGCAGGGGGTAGGACCAGATACGCAGTATTTT. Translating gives CAIGQGVGPDTQYF.